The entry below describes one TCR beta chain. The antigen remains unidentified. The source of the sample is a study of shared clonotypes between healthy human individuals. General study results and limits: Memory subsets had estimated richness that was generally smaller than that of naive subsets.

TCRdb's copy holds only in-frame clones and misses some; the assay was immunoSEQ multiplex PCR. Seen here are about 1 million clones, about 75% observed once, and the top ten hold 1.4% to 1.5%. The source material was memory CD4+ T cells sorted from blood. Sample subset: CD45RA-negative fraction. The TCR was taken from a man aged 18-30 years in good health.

The DNA for the CDR3 is TGCAGCGCCTGTGAGGAGGGCAATCAGCCCCAGCATTTT. It codes for CSACEEGNQPQHF. The rearrangement joins TRBV29-1 to TRBJ1-5; D remains unclear. CDR3 length: 13 amino acids. The V gene's germline CDR1 is SQVTM and CDR2 ANQGSEA. Between the trimmed V and J ends, which lost 7 bases and 2 bases, there was a span of 12 bases.